The clone carrying this TCR beta chain has a handful of counts. Its cognate antigen is unknown. The gene names given are mouse names. With the read ending 4 residues before the CDR3 end, the germline J gene is used to fill in that end. The sample comes from a study of CD8+ T cells in alopecia areata. Overall study context: Skin was taken from approximately 6-13-month-old C3H/HeJ graft donors that had spontaneous alopecia and grafted onto approximately 6-11-week-old female C3H/HeJ mice. Study results and caveats: Lesional scalp exceeded normal scalp in clonality, especially in alopecia totalis/universalis. It was less clear whether patients shared TCRs than it was in mice, possibly because of HLA.

Sequencing templates came from extracted RNA that was reverse transcribed into cDNA. Some clones are missing from TCRdb's copy, which holds only in-frame ones; the method was immunoSEQ multiplex PCR. There are 2,500 to 3,000 clones in the sample, none observed a single time. CDR3 length: 14 residues. Per the germline V gene, CDR1 is GFQATS and CDR2 is STVNSAI. V shed 0 bases and J 5 bases; nucleotides not matched to a gene: 2. This chain uses TRBV20 with TRBJ2-1, with TRBD1 matching 9 bases. What was sequenced was lesional skin. The clonotype originates from a C3H/HeJ mouse with alopecia areata. Strain haplotype at MHC: H2-k. The DNA read from the CDR3 is TGTGGTGCTAGGGACGGGGACAGGGATGCT. It translates to CGARDGDRDA. The CDR3 as a whole reads CGARDGDRDAEQFF.